This T cell receptor (beta chain) was captured by sequencing in a study of blood T cell repertoires in COVID-19. Across the study: T cells, B-cell-depleted T cells, or PBMCs provided the cDNA or gDNA that served as material.

Assay: immunoSEQ multiplex PCR; the TCRdb copy retains only in-frame clones and omits some. Among around 300,000 clones listed, around 82% were seen once. What was sequenced was peripheral blood. The clonotype comes from a young man with active or convalescent COVID-19.

CDR3 nucleotide sequence: TGTGCCAGCAGCCAAGATGGGGCGGGGGCGATTACTGAAGCTTTCTTT. Translating gives CASSQDGAGAITEAFF. This chain links TRBV4-2 with TRBJ1-1; a weak D match, TRBD1 (6 bases). With 0 bases removed from V and 5 bases from J, the gap between germline ends came to 16 bases. The CDR3 consists of 16 residues. Germline lookup yields CDR1 LGHNA and CDR2 YNFKEQ.